This TCR beta chain was sequenced for a study of read filtering for tumor transcriptome and immune sequencing (dated by TCRdb to about 2020). Concerning the study at large: The cohort had around 16 male and roughly 14 female patients with a mean age of about 66 years, ranging from about 47 to 90. Under revised international staging, about 8 patients fell into R-ISS I, 16 into R-ISS II and 6 or 7 into R-ISS III. TCR repertoires obtained by targeted immune repertoire sequencing and by bulk whole-transcriptome sequencing performed on the same bone marrow samples were compared. One of the main goals was to work out a read-filtering strategy for immune repertoire data, in particular whether clonotypes backed by only a single read should be removed. TCR-region mapped reads per sample ranged from about 4.05 to 11 million with IR-seq versus only about 75 to 1,400 with RNA-seq. Whole-transcriptome libraries were prepared with the TruSeq RNA Access Library Prep Kit after DNase treatment.

Summary of the overall study and its limitations: The sorted CD138-negative fraction was composed of a mixed bone marrow immune population rather than of purified T cells. The correlation between IR-seq and RNA-seq shared clonotype proportions was increased by removal of single-read clonotypes. In IR-seq, around 80% of clonotypes but 3% to 3.5% of total reads were represented by single-read clonotypes, whereas in RNA-seq, about 76% of clonotypes and approximately 45% of reads were represented by single-read clonotypes. IR-seq captured clonotypes at much higher depth and more reliably than RNA-seq, and smaller IR-seq throughput sufficed to identify most shared clonotypes.

This clonotype occurred many times. The antigen it binds to is not known. Per-base quality was not reported, and no clone a single base away is much larger than it. The Immunoverse kit was used to build TCR libraries from roughly 370 ng RNA, with molecular barcoded adaptors covering alpha/delta and beta/gamma chains. TCR library preparation used the same RNA that went into transcriptome sequencing. Sequencing of TCR libraries was carried out on an Illumina HiSeq 4000 with 2 x 150 cycles. As for how the authors treated the data: TCR reads were aligned to human V, D, J and C references and assembled into CDR3 clonotypes with MiXCR, including quality filtering and error correction. The tcR package in R was used to analyze clonotype counts and gene usage diversity. For inspection of raw mapping reads, RNA-seq reads were mapped by STAR aligner version 2.5.3a onto GRCh37 of the human genome. To test how sequencing depth affects detected clonotypes, IR-seq fastq files were randomly downsampled with Seqtk 1.3. TCRdb handled the public reads itself, with Q25 trimming in fastp and clone calling in MiXCR, and kept productive beta chains. Each entry is one CDR3 protein sequence, shown with its most common DNA and genes. The V and J calls were not made by the authors but by TCRdb's processing. This sample lists over 90,000 distinct CDR3 sequences; about a fifth were detected once. Of the sample, more than 9.5% falls within the top ten clones.

At the junction V is shortened by 3 bases and J by 7 bases, with 24 bases in between. Sequences SGHAT (CDR1) and FQNNGV (CDR2) are obtained from the germline V gene. The CDR3 numbers 17 residues from cysteine through phenylalanine. Only the CDR3 DNA is retained, 51 bases long and in frame from the first base. Each patient had bone marrow sampled at the time of active disease. Isolation of bone marrow mononuclear cells was performed by Ficoll-Hypaque density gradient centrifugation. To remove myeloma plasma cells, the cells were labeled with CD138 magnetic microbeads on a MACS separator, and CD138-negative cells were then collected by negative selection. Flow cytometry on an Attune NxT with CD138 antibodies was used to check the purity of the isolated cells. Total RNA was extracted using TRIzol reagent and was quantified on a NanoDrop spectrophotometer. Paired RNA-seq and IR-seq were performed on the CD138-negative bone marrow sample of each patient.

Input material: a population of CD138-negative cells sorted from bone marrow. In the paper's terms, the cell subset or site label means: bone marrow mononuclear cells depleted of CD138+ plasma/myeloma cells by negative magnetic selection. This clonotype was sampled from a donor at least 40 years old with multiple myeloma. The receptor chain draws on TRBV11-2 and TRBJ2-5; TRBD2 is possibly the D segment (6 matching bases). This receptor has the CDR3 CASSLGSGTPPFGTQYF. The sequenced DNA: TGTGCCAGCAGCTTGGGTTCCGGGACTCCCCCGTTTGGGACCCAGTACTTC.